Listed here are 30 T cell receptor beta chains from one sample, sequenced in a study of blood T cell repertoires in COVID-19. The protocol was immunoSEQ multiplex PCR, while the TCRdb copy is restricted to in-frame clones and leaves out a portion. This sample has some 140,000 clones, with 80% to 90% found just once. Material: peripheral blood. The receptors were sampled from a man in his forties or fifties with active or convalescent COVID-19.

The gene calls are TRBV15 and TRBJ2-7, with D possibly matching TRBD2 (6 bases). V gave up 5 bases and J gave up 5 bases, with 16 bases separating them. CDR3 size: 14 residues. CDR1 is LNHNV, CDR2 YYDKDF, per germline (reference sequence). The DNA for the CDR3 is TGTGCCACCAGCCCGGCGGGGCCCTTGGACGAGCAGTACTTC. This encodes CATSPAGPLDEQYF.

The chain couples TRBV13 to TRBJ1-1; D gene uncertain. The length of the CDR3 is 14 residues. V gave up 0 bases and J gave up 4 bases, with 9 bases separating them. Germline loops: CDR1 PRHDT, CDR2 FYEKMQ (reference sequence). The CDR3 loop is CASSLGLIPTEAFF. The CDR3 coding sequence is TGTGCCAGCAGCTTAGGCCTAATCCCCACTGAAGCTTTCTTT.

The chain has TRBV5-4 and TRBJ2-7, with D maybe TRBD1 (5 bases). V was pared by 4 bases and J by 2 bases, with 13 bases between. CDR1 SGHNT and CDR2 YYREEE come from the germline V gene (reference sequence). CDR3 length: 14 amino acids. Written as DNA, the CDR3 is TGTGCCAGCAGCGCCGTGGGGCCCGCCTACGAGCAGTACTTC. Residues: CASSAVGPAYEQYF.

The V and J genes are TRBV5-1 and TRBJ1-6, with D maybe TRBD1 (6 bases). The germline V gene encodes CDR1 SGHRS and CDR2 YFSETQ. The V end lost 4 bases, the J end lost 7 bases, and 12 bases lay between the germline ends. This CDR3 contains 14 residues. The CDR3 sequence is CASSLYRENSPLHF. In nucleotides, the CDR3 is TGCGCCAGCAGCCTCTACAGGGAGAATTCACCCCTCCACTTT.

The chain uses TRBV28 and TRBJ1-4, with a possible D match to TRBD1 (6 bases). Trimming removed 3 bases from V and 10 bases from J, with 15 bases in between. From germline, CDR1 is MDHEN and CDR2 SYDVKM. This CDR3 contains 14 residues. The CDR3 DNA reads TGTGCCAGCAGTTTCGGGACACCGAGCGCAAAACTGTTTTTT. Its protein product is CASSFGTPSAKLFF.

The rearrangement uses TRBV10-2 and TRBJ2-5; 10 bases match TRBD2. The germline CDR1 and CDR2 sequences are WSHSY and SAAADI. The CDR3 loop spans 15 amino acids. The ends lost 0 bases at V and 4 bases at J; junction bases unmatched: 2. The CDR3 is CASSESSGGGETQYF. The CDR3 bases are TGCGCCAGCAGTGAGTCCAGCGGGGGGGGAGAGACCCAGTACTTC.

V is TRBV4-1 and J is TRBJ1-5, with D possibly being TRBD1 (6 bases). The ends were cut back, 1 base at V and 1 base at J, with 14 bases in the middle. Germline V lookup: CDR1 MGHRA, CDR2 YSYEKL. The CDR3 length is 17 residues. CDR3 DNA: TGCGCCAGCAGCCAAGGGTCAGGGGTACACAGCAATCAGCCCCAGCATTTT. Protein sequence: CASSQGSGVHSNQPQHF.

CDR3: CASAPRGEEDTQYF. In DNA, the CDR3 is TGCGCCAGCGCCCCGCGCGGGGAGGAGGATACGCAGTATTTT. This chain links TRBV4-1 with TRBJ2-3, with a possible D match to TRBD2 (6 bases). CDR1 is MGHRA, CDR2 YSYEKL, per germline. This CDR3 contains 14 residues. V lost 8 bases, J lost 6 bases, and 18 bases lay in between.

The rearrangement uses TRBV5-4 and TRBJ1-1; TRBD1 might be the D (6 bases). CDR3 size: 14 residues. Trimming cost V 0 bases and J 8 bases, with 14 bases left between them. The germline V gene encodes CDR1 SGHNT and CDR2 YYREEE (reference sequence). This CDR3 reads CASSLEPQGKEAFF. As DNA, the CDR3 is TGTGCCAGCAGCTTGGAGCCCCAGGGGAAAGAAGCTTTCTTT.

This rearrangement joins TRBV6-1 to TRBJ1-1; TRBD1 agrees at 9 bases. The germline gives CDR1 MNHNS, CDR2 SASEGT. There are 15 residues in the CDR3. After removal of 1 base from V and 7 bases from J, the junction contained 7 bases not matched to a gene. CDR3 coding DNA: TGTGCCAGCAGTGAAGGATTAGGGACAGGGAATGAAGCTTTCTTT. Translation: CASSEGLGTGNEAFF.

This chain links TRBV19 with TRBJ1-1, with 9 nucleotides matching TRBD1. The CDR3 has 14 residues. Trimming cost V 6 bases and J 8 bases; bases outside gene matches: 10. Germline loops: CDR1 LNHDA, CDR2 SQIVND (reference sequence). This CDR3 reads CASSIRDRVSEAFF. For the CDR3, the DNA is TGTGCCAGTAGCATCCGGGACAGGGTGTCAGAAGCTTTCTTT.

The chain couples TRBV6-2 or TRBV6-3 to TRBJ1-2; weak D call: TRBD1 (6 bases). Germline CDR1 reads MNHEY; CDR2 reads SVGEGT. The CDR3 runs 12 residues. V shed 6 bases and J shed 5 bases, with 10 bases lying between them. This CDR3 reads CASSPQGYGYTF. The DNA of the CDR3 is TGTGCCAGCAGCCCACAGGGATATGGCTACACCTTC.

This chain links TRBV18 with TRBJ1-3; the D is unclear. Germline V gene sequence: CDR1 KGHSH, CDR2 LQKENI. V was shortened by 2 bases and J by 3 bases, with 14 bases between the two germline ends. The CDR3 consists of 16 residues. The CDR3 sequence is CASSPVRSLGGNTIYF. The CDR3 coding sequence is TGTGCCAGCTCACCAGTGCGGTCCTTAGGTGGAAACACCATATATTTT.

This chain uses TRBV28 with TRBJ2-4; weak D call: TRBD1 (7 bases). V gave up 1 base and J gave up 1 base, with 8 bases separating them. This CDR3 is 15 amino acids long. Germline CDR1 and CDR2: MDHEN and SYDVKM. The CDR3 loop is CASSLSGGAKNIQYF. CDR3 DNA: TGTGCCAGCAGTTTATCAGGGGGGGCCAAAAACATTCAGTACTTC.

This clone was counted between two and nine times. The chain recombines TRBV29-1 with TRBJ2-3, with 10 bases aligning to TRBD1. CDR3 length equals 14 residues. Germline loops: CDR1 SQVTM, CDR2 ANQGSEA. Trimming cost V 5 bases and J 4 bases; bases outside gene matches: 6. This chain's CDR3 is CSVSGTGVADTQYF. The CDR3 DNA follows: TGCAGCGTTTCCGGGACAGGGGTGGCAGATACGCAGTATTTT.

This clone was detected once. The chain uses TRBV5-1 and TRBJ2-2; TRBD1 agrees at 9 bases. Germline V gene data show CDR1 as SGHRS and CDR2 as YFSETQ. V lost 4 bases to trimming and J lost 5 bases; unmatched junction nucleotides: 12. The CDR3 runs to 17 residues. DNA of the CDR3: TGCGCCAGCAGCATAAGCTCCGGGACAGGGAGAACCGGGGAGCTGTTTTTT. Amino acid sequence: CASSISSGTGRTGELFF.

V and J are TRBV30 and TRBJ2-2; 10 bases fit TRBD1. Germline lookup yields CDR1 GTSNPN and CDR2 SVGIG (reference sequence). The CDR3 runs to 14 residues. The trim removed 3 bases at V and 6 bases at J, leaving 4 bases unmatched. The CDR3 coding sequence is TGTGCCTGGAGGGGGACAGGGGAGTCCGGGGAGCTGTTTTTT. Translating gives CAWRGTGESGELFF. The full variable domain, with the rest looked up from reference TRBV30 and TRBJ2-2, is SQTIHQWPATLVQPVGSPLSLECTVEGTSNPNLYWYRQAAGRGLQLLFYSVGIGQISSEVPQNLSASRPQDRQFILSSKKLLLSDSGFYLCAWRGTGESGELFFGEGSRLTVL.

DNA of the CDR3: TGTGCCAGCAGCGTTCAGGGCGGCACAGATACGCAGTATTTT. Translation gives CASSVQGGTDTQYF. The chain has TRBV9 and TRBJ2-3, with D perhaps matching TRBD1 (5 bases). Trimming shortened V by 2 bases and J by 1 base, and 8 bases separated the two germline ends. The CDR3 loop spans 14 amino acids. Germline values: CDR1 SGDLS, CDR2 YYNGEE.

The chain carries TRBV7-2 and TRBJ2-2; 11 bases are a match to TRBD2. The CDR3 is 15 residues long. The ends lost 0 bases at V and 6 bases at J; junction bases unmatched: 0. Germline values: CDR1 SGHTA, CDR2 FQGNSA. As DNA, the CDR3 is TGTGCCAGCAGCTTAGCACTAGCGGGGGCCGGGGAGCTGTTTTTT. Translated: CASSLALAGAGELFF. The full variable domain, rest sourced from reference TRBV7-2 and TRBJ2-2, is GAGVSQSPSNKVTEKGKDVELRCDPISGHTALYWYRQSLGQGLEFLIYFQGNSAPDKSGLPSDRFSAERTGGSVSTLTIQRTQQEDSAVYLCASSLALAGAGELFFGEGSRLTVL.

The count of this clone is one. The CDR3 loop reads CAWSWTGNEKLFF. CDR3 bases: TGTGCCTGGAGTTGGACAGGGAATGAAAAACTGTTTTTT. V usage is TRBV30 and J usage is TRBJ1-4; 8 bases are a match to TRBD1. CDR1 is GTSNPN and CDR2 is SVGIG in the germline V gene (reference sequence). V lost 2 bases, J lost 5 bases, and 1 base stayed unmatched. This CDR3 is 13 amino acids long. Variable domain in full (rest from reference TRBV30 and TRBJ1-4): SQTIHQWPATLVQPVGSPLSLECTVEGTSNPNLYWYRQAAGRGLQLLFYSVGIGQISSEVPQNLSASRPQDRQFILSSKKLLLSDSGFYLCAWSWTGNEKLFFGSGTQLSVL.

CDR3 DNA sequence: TGTGCCAGCAGCATGGGAGCTAGTAGTTCAGATACGCAGTATTTT. Translation gives CASSMGASSSDTQYF. The chain carries TRBV7-2 and TRBJ2-3; D may be TRBD2 (5 bases). From germline, CDR1 is SGHTA and CDR2 FQGNSA. Deletions cut 5 bases from V and 4 bases from J, with 16 bases between. The CDR3 is 15 amino acids.

Only a few counts were recorded for this clone. The CDR3 loop reads CASSLWASNSPLHF. The DNA for the CDR3 is TGTGCCAGCAGCTTATGGGCCTCTAATTCACCCCTCCACTTT. The chain uses TRBV11-2 and TRBJ1-6; no definite D call. V lost 2 bases, J lost 6 bases, and 8 bases lay in between. The CDR3 sequence is 14 residues long. Germline-derived CDR1 and CDR2 are SGHAT and FQNNGV. Full variable domain (remainder filled in from reference TRBV11-2 and TRBJ1-6): EAGVAQSPRYKIIEKRQSVAFWCNPISGHATLYWYQQILGQGPKLLIQFQNNGVVDDSQLPKDRFSAERLKGVDSTLKIQPAKLEDSAVYLCASSLWASNSPLHFGNGTRLTVT.

This rearrangement joins TRBV4-3 to TRBJ1-5; D might be TRBD1 (6 bases). Deletions cut 1 base from V and 2 bases from J, with 6 bases between. The CDR3 has 14 amino acids. Germline V gives CDR1 LGHNA, CDR2 YSLEER. CDR3 sequence (DNA): TGCGCCAGCAGCCAAGGGACAGGCAATCAGCCCCAGCATTTT. This gives the protein CASSQGTGNQPQHF.

This clone was recorded only once. The genes are TRBV19 and TRBJ2-1; a possible D gene is TRBD2 (6 bases). Trimming left V 5 bases short and J 2 bases short, with 19 bases between. Germline CDR1 and CDR2: LNHDA and SQIVND (reference sequence). The CDR3 has 17 residues. The CDR3 here is CASSPQTLAVTYNEQFF. CDR3 in DNA: TGTGCCAGTAGTCCGCAAACCTTAGCGGTAACCTACAATGAGCAGTTCTTC.

The chain recombines TRBV19 with TRBJ1-3; D remains unclear. CDR3 size: 17 residues. CDR1 LNHDA and CDR2 SQIVND come from the germline V gene (reference sequence). The V gene lost 1 base and the J gene lost 2 bases, with 15 bases spanning the gap. The CDR3 DNA is TGTGCCAGTAGTATAGCTGTCGGGGTCCGAACTGGAAACACCATATATTTT. The encoded protein is CASSIAVGVRTGNTIYF.

The rearrangement links TRBV29-1 to TRBJ1-1; D not certain. Trimming stripped 0 bases from V and 7 bases from J, with 6 bases between. The CDR3 is 11 amino acids. In germline, CDR1 is SQVTM, CDR2 ANQGSEA. The CDR3 spells CSVEEGSEAFF. CDR3 DNA: TGCAGCGTTGAAGAGGGCAGTGAAGCTTTCTTT. The full variable domain, its missing parts supplied by reference TRBV29-1 and TRBJ1-1, is SAVISQKPSRDICQRGTSLTIQCQVDSQVTMMFWYRQQPGQSLTLIATANQGSEATYESGFVIDKFPISRPNLTFSTLTVSNMSPEDSSIYLCSVEEGSEAFFGQGTRLTVV.

The chain joins TRBV19 to TRBJ1-4; a weak D match, TRBD1 (6 bases). CDR3 length: 16 amino acids. Trimming took off 5 bases at V and 8 bases at J, with 21 bases between the two ends. Germline CDR1 and CDR2: LNHDA and SQIVND (reference sequence). CDR3 loop: CASSSRFGGGEEKLFF. CDR3 bases: TGTGCCAGTAGTTCTCGTTTTGGGGGCGGTGAGGAAAAACTGTTTTTT.

The chain links TRBV10-1 to TRBJ2-7, with TRBD1 identical over 8 bases. This CDR3 is 13 amino acids long. The germline CDR1 and CDR2 sequences are WNHNN and SYGVQD (reference sequence). The V and J ends lost 8 bases and 3 bases, in that order; junction bases with no gene match: 6. DNA of the CDR3: TGCGCCAGCTCGAGGACAGGGAACTACGAGCAGTACTTC. Translation gives CASSRTGNYEQYF.

This clone was seen just once. The chain recombines TRBV4-1 with TRBJ2-5; TRBD2 might be the D (7 bases). This CDR3 contains 17 residues. V was trimmed by 0 bases and J by 13 bases, leaving 27 bases between them. Per the germline V gene, CDR1 is MGHRA and CDR2 is YSYEKL. CDR3 in DNA: TGCGCCAGCAGCCAAGATGGGGGGGGGACACCTCTAGACCCAACGTACTTC. Translated: CASSQDGGGTPLDPTYF.

The CDR3 loop reads CATSDPHGVDFTGELFF. For the CDR3, the DNA is TGTGCCACCAGTGACCCCCACGGGGTCGATTTCACCGGGGAGCTGTTTTTT. This chain links TRBV24-1 with TRBJ2-2; tentative D call: TRBD2 (5 bases). The CDR3 covers 17 residues. CDR1 is KGHDR and CDR2 is SFDVKD in the germline V gene. The V end was cut by 4 bases, the J end by 4 bases, with 18 bases between.